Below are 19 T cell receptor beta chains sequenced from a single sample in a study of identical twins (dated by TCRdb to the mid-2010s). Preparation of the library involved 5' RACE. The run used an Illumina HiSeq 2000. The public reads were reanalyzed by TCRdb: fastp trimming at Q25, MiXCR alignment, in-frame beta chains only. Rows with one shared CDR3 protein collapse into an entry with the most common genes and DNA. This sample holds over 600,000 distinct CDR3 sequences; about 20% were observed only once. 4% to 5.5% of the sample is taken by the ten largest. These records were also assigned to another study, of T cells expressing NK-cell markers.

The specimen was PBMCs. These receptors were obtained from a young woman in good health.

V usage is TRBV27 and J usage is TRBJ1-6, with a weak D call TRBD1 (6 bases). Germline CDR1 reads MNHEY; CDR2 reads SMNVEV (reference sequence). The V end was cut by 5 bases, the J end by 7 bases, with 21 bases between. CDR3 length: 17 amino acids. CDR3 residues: CASSLNRDTPGNSPLHF. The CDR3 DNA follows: TGTGCCAGCAGTCTTAACCGGGACACCCCGGGGAATTCACCCCTCCACTTT.

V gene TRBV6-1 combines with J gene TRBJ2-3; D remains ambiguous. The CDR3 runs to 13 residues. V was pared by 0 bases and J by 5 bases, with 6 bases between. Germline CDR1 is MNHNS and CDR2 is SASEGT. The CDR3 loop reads CASSEARKDTQYF. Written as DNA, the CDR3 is TGTGCCAGCAGTGAAGCCAGGAAAGATACGCAGTATTTT.

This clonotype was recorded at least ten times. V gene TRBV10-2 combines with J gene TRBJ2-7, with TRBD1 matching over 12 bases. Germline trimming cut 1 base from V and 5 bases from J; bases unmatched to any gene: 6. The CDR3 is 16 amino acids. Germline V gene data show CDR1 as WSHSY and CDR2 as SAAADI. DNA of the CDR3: TGCGCCAGCAGTGAGTGGAGAGGGACAGGGGGCAACGAGCAGTACTTC. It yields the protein CASSEWRGTGGNEQYF.

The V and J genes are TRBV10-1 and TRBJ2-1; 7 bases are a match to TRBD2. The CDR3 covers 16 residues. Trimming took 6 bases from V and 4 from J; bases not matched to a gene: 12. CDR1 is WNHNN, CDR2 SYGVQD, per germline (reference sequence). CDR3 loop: CASRVFRGGGYNEQFF. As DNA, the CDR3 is TGCGCCAGCAGAGTTTTCCGGGGCGGGGGATACAATGAGCAGTTCTTC.

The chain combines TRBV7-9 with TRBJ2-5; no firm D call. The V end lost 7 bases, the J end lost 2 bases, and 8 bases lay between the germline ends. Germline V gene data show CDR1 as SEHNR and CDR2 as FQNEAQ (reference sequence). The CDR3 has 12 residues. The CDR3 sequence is CASTLGQETQYF. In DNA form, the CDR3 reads TGTGCCAGCACCCTAGGTCAAGAGACCCAGTACTTC.

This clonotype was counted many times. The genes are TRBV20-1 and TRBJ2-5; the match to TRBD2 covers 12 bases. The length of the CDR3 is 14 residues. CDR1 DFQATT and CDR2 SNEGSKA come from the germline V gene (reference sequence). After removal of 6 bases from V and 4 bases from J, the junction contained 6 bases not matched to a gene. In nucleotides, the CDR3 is TGCAGTGCCAGACTAGCGGGGGTTCGAGAGACCCAGTACTTC. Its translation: CSARLAGVRETQYF.

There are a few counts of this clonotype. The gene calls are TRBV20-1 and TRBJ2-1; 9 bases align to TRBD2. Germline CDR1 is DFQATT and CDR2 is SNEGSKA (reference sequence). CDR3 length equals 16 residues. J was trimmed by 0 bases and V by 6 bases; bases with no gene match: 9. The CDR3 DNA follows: TGCAGTGCCAGATCTCTAGCGGGGAGCTCCTACAATGAGCAGTTCTTC. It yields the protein CSARSLAGSSYNEQFF.

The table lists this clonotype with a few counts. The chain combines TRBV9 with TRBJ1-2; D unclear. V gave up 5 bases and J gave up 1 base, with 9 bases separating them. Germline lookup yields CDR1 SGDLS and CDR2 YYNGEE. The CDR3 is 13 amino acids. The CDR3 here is CASRGSFNYGYTF. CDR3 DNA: TGTGCCAGCAGAGGCAGCTTTAACTATGGCTACACCTTC.

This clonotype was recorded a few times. For the CDR3, the DNA is TGCGCCAGCAGCGGCGGGGGGTCGCTGGGCACTGAAGCTTTCTTT. It encodes CASSGGGSLGTEAFF. The chain combines TRBV5-1 with TRBJ1-1; D might be TRBD1 (5 bases). The V end was cut by 4 bases, the J end by 4 bases, with 17 bases between. This CDR3 contains 15 residues. Germline assignment: CDR1 SGHRS and CDR2 YFSETQ.

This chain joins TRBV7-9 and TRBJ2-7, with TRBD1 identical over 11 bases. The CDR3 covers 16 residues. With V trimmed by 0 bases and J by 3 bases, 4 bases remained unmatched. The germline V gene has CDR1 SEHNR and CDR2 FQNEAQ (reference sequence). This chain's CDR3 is CASSLADRGPIYEQYF. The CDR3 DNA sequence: TGTGCCAGCAGCTTAGCGGACAGGGGGCCTATCTACGAGCAGTACTTC. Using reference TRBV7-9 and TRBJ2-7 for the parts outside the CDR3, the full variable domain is DTGVSQNPRHKITKRGQNVTFRCDPISEHNRLYWYRQTLGQGPEFLTYFQNEAQLEKSRLLSDRFSAERPKGSFSTLEIQRTEQGDSAMYLCASSLADRGPIYEQYFGPGTRLTVT.

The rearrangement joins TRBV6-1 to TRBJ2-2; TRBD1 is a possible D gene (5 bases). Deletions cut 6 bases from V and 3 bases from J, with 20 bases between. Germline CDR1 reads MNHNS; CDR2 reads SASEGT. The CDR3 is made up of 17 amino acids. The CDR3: CASSRQYFEEDTGELFF. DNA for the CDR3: TGTGCCAGCAGCCGACAGTACTTTGAAGAGGACACCGGGGAGCTGTTTTTT.

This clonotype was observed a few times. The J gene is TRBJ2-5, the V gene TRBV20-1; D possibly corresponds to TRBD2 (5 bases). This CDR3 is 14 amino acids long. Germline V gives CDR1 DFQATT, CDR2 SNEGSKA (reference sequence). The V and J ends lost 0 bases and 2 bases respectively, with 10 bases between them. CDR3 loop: CSARDGAAQETQYF. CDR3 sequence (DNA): TGCAGTGCTAGAGACGGAGCGGCGCAAGAGACCCAGTACTTC.

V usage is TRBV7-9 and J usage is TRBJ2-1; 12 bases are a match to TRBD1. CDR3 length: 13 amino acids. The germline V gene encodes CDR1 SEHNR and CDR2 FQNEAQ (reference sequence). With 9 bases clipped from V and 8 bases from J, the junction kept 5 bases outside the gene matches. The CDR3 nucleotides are TGTGCCAGGGGGACAGGGGGCTTCGATGAGCAGTTCTTC. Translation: CARGTGGFDEQFF.

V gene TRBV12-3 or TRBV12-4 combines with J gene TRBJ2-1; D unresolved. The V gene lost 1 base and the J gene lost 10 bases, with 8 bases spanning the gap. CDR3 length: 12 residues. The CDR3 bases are TGTGCCAGCAGTTTAGTTTTGACCGAGCAGTTCTTC. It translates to CASSLVLTEQFF.

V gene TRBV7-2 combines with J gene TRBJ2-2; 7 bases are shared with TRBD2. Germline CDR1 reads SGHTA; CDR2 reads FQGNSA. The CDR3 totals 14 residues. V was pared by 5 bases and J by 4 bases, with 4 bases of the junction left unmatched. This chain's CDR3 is CASSRLAPTGELFF. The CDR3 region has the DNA TGTGCCAGCAGCCGACTAGCCCCCACCGGGGAGCTGTTTTTT. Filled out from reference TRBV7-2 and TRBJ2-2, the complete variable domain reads GAGVSQSPSNKVTEKGKDVELRCDPISGHTALYWYRQSLGQGLEFLIYFQGNSAPDKSGLPSDRFSAERTGGSVSTLTIQRTQQEDSAVYLCASSRLAPTGELFFGEGSRLTVL.

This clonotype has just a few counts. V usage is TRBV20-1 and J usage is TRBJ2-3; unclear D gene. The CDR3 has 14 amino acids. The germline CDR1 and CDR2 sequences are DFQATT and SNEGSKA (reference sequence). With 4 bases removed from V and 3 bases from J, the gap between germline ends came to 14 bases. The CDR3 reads CSATPPGRTDTQYF. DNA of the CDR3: TGCAGTGCTACCCCCCCTGGGCGGACAGATACGCAGTATTTT.

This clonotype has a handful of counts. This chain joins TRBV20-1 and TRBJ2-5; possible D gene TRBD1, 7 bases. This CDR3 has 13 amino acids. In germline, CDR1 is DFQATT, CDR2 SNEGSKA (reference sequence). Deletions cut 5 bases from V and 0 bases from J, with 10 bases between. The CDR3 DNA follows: TGCAGTGCTTCAGGGGGGTACCAAGAGACCCAGTACTTC. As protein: CSASGGYQETQYF.

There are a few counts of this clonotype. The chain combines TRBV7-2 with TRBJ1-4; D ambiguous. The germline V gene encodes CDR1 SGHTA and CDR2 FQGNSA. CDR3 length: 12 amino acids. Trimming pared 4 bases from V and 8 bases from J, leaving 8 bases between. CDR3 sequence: CASSSTREKLFF. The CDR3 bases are TGTGCCAGCAGCTCCACTCGCGAAAAACTGTTTTTT. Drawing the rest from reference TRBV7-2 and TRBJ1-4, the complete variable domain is GAGVSQSPSNKVTEKGKDVELRCDPISGHTALYWYRQSLGQGLEFLIYFQGNSAPDKSGLPSDRFSAERTGGSVSTLTIQRTQQEDSAVYLCASSSTREKLFFGSGTQLSVL.

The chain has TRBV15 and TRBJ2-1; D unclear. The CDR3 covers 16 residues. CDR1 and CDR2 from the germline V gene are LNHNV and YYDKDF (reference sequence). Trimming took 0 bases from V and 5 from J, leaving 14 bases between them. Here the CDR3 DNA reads TGTGCCACCAGCAGAGATTGGAAGAGGTTCCACAATGAGCAGTTCTTC. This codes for CATSRDWKRFHNEQFF.